This T cell receptor (beta chain) is from a study of blood T cell repertoires in COVID-19. This clone is a singleton in its sample. Germline V gives CDR1 LGHNT, CDR2 FRNRAP. This CDR3 comprises 14 residues. V dropped 6 bases and J dropped 4; count of bases not matched to a gene: 5. Original analysis: Reference gene primer amplification gave estimated nucleated cell counts. Sequencing used immunoSEQ multiplex PCR; TCRdb keeps in-frame clones, though not all of them. That table supplies the V and J calls and clone size; D and trimming were determined from the DNA. Among over 130,000 clones listed, roughly nine tenths were seen once.

Source material: peripheral blood. This rearrangement joins TRBV12-5 to TRBJ2-1; 8 bases are a match to TRBD2. The sequence came from a human donor with COVID-19, enrolled during active disease. The donor label of this sample is uncertain. The CDR3 is CASGLAARYNEQFF. The CDR3 DNA sequence: TGTGCTAGTGGACTAGCGGCGCGATACAATGAGCAGTTCTTC. Using reference TRBV12-5 and TRBJ2-1 for the parts outside the CDR3, the full variable domain is DARVTQTPRHKVTEMGQEVTMRCQPILGHNTVFWYRQTMMQGLELLAYFRNRAPLDDSGMPKDRFSAEMPDATLATLKIQPSEPRDSAVYFCASGLAARYNEQFFGPGTRLTVL.